This T cell receptor beta chain was retrieved from a study of T cell responses to AZD1222 COVID-19 vaccine. Method: immunoSEQ multiplex PCR; TCRdb's copy keeps in-frame clones and lacks some. The sample holds over 100,000 clones, 84% seen once. Study-level points and caveats: Spike-specific TCR breadth rose after two AZD1222 doses, and depth rose as well.

As regards this clone: Its target is unknown.

The germline V gene encodes CDR1 SGHRS and CDR2 YFSETQ. Trimming at V came to 4 bases and at J to 1 base, leaving 8 bases not matched to a gene. The CDR3 totals 16 residues. The origin of this receptor is an adult in good health. Sample: peripheral blood, taken on day 0 of AZD1222 vaccination. The V and J genes are TRBV5-1 and TRBJ2-1; 7 nucleotides line up with TRBD2. CDR3: CASSGREAGSYNEQFF. In DNA, the CDR3 is TGCGCCAGCAGCGGCCGGGAAGCGGGGTCCTACAATGAGCAGTTCTTC. Supplemented by reference TRBV5-1 and TRBJ2-1, the full variable domain reads KAGVTQTPRYLIKTRGQQVTLSCSPISGHRSVSWYQQTPGQGLQFLFEYFSETQRNKGNFPGRFSGRQFSNSRSEMNVSTLELGDSALYLCASSGREAGSYNEQFFGPGTRLTVL.